This T cell receptor beta chain comes out of a study of technical replicates of blood from a handful of donors (dated by TCRdb to 2016 to 2017). Comments on this clone: Its target antigen remains unknown. One junction end disagrees with the germline gene, perhaps due to a read error.

The germline V gene (reference sequence) supplies CDR1 SGHNT and CDR2 YYREEE. From the cysteine through the phenylalanine, the CDR3 covers 17 amino acids. Just the 51-base CDR3 DNA is kept, in frame starting at base 1. Libraries were prepared through the immunoSEQ multiplex PCR assay. The clones in this table, taken by TCRdb from immuneACCESS, are in-frame only. Not every clone is retained; where verified, under half of the shortfall comes from an unresolved V gene, and the cause of the rest is unknown. In all, the sample holds more than 90,000 clones, and around 95% of those were seen once. Approximately 0.23% of the sample is taken by the ten largest.

Sequencing input: T cells isolated from PBMCs. The chain uses TRBV5-4 and TRBJ1-2; TRBD1 is a possible D gene, resting on 6 matching bases. This sequence originates from a human donor in good health. The DNA is as follows: TGTGCCAGCAGCCACTTCGACAGGCCGCTACTTCCATATGGGTACACCTTC. Protein translation: CASSHFDRPLLPYGYTF. With the portions outside the CDR3 filled from the reference TRBV5-4 and TRBJ1-2 genes, the complete variable region becomes ETGVTQSPTHLIKTRGQQVTLRCSSQSGHNTVSWYQQALGQGPQFIFQYYREEENGRGNFPPRFSGLQFPNYSSELNVNALELDDSALYLCASSHFDRPLLPYGYTFGSGTRLTVV.